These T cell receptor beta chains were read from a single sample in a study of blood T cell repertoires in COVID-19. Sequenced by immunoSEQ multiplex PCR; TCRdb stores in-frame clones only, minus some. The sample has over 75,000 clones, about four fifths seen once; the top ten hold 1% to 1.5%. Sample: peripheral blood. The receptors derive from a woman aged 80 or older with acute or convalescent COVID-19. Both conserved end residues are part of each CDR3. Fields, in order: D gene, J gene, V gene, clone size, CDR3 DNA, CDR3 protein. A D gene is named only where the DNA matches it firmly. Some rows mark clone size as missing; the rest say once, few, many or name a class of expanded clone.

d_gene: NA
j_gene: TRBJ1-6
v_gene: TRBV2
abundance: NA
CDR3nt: TGTGCCAGCAGTGCAGGGATGGATTCACCCCTCCACTTT
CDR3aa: CASSAGMDSPLHF

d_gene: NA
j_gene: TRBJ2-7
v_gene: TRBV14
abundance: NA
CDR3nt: TGTGCCAGCAGCCAAGATCAAGGGGATTCCTACGAGCAGTACTTC
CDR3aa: CASSQDQGDSYEQYF

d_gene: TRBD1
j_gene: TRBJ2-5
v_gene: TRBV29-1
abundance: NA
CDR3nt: TGCAGCGGGGGGACAGGGTCGACAGAGACCCAGTACTTC
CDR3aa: CSGGTGSTETQYF

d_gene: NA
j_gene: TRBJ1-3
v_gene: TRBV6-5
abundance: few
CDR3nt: TGTGCCAGCAGCCCATCCGGAAACACCATATATTTT
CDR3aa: CASSPSGNTIYF

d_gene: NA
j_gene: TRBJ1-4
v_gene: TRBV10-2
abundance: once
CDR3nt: TGCGCCAGCAGTGAGACAGGGCAAGAAAAACTGTTTTTT
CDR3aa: CASSETGQEKLFF

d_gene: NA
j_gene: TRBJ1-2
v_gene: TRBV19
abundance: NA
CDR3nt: TGTGCCAGTAGCCAGACAGTGCTCGAGGGCTACACCTTC
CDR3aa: CASSQTVLEGYTF

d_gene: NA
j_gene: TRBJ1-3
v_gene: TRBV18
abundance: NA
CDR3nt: TGTGCCAGTTCGGGGGGCACCTCTGGAAACACCATATATTTT
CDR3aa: CASSGGTSGNTIYF

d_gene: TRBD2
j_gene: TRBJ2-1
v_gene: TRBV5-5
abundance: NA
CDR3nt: TGTGCCAGCAGGATTGGACTAGCGGAAATCAATGAGCAGTTCTTC
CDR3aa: CASRIGLAEINEQFF

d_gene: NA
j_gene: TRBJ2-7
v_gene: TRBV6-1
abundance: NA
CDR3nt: TGTGCCAGCAGTGAAATCCCCAGCGGAGTGGTATCTTACGAGCAGTACTTC
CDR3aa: CASSEIPSGVVSYEQYF

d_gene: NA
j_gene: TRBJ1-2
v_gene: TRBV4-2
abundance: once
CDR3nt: TGTGCCAGCAGCCGGGCCTCAGGGCAGCCAGAAAACTATGGCTACACCTTC
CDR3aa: CASSRASGQPENYGYTF

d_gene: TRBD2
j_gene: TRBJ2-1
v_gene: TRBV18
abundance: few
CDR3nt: TGTGCCAGCTCACCACCCCGGGGGGAACACAATGAGCAGTTCTTC
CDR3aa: CASSPPRGEHNEQFF

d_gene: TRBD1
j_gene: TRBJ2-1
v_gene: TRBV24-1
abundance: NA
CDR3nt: TGTGCCACCAGTGACCCGGACAGGGGTTCCAATGAGCAGTTCTTC
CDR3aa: CATSDPDRGSNEQFF

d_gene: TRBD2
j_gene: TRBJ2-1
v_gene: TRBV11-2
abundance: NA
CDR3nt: TGTGCCAGCAGGACTAGCGGTAGGAATGAGCAGTTCTTC
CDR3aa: CASRTSGRNEQFF

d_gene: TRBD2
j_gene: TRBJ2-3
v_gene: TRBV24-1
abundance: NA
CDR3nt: TGTGCCACCAGTGATCCTACTCTAGCGGGCACAGATACGCAGTATTTT
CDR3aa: CATSDPTLAGTDTQYF

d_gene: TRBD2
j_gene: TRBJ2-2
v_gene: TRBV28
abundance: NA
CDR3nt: TGTGCCAGCAGTGCTAGCGGGAGGGGGACCGGGGAGCTGTTTTTT
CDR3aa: CASSASGRGTGELFF

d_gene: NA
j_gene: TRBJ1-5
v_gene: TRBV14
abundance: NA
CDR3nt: TGTGCCAGCAGCCAAGTCGGGAGCAATCAGCCCCAGCATTTT
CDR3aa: CASSQVGSNQPQHF

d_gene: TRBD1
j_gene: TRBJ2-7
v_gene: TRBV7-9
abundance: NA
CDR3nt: TGTGCCAGCAGCAGGGACAGCCACGAGCAGTACTTC
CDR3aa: CASSRDSHEQYF

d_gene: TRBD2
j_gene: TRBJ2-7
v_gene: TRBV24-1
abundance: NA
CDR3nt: TGTGCCACAGCTTCTAGCGGGAGGGTTGGAGAGCAGTACTTC
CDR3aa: CATASSGRVGEQYF

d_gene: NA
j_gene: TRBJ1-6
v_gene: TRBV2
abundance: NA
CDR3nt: TGTGCCAGCAGTGATGGGCCGAATTCACCCCTCCACTTT
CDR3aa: CASSDGPNSPLHF

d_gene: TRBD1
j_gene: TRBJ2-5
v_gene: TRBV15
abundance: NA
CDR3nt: TGTGCCACCACAGGACAGGGGCAAGAGACCCAGTACTTC
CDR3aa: CATTGQGQETQYF

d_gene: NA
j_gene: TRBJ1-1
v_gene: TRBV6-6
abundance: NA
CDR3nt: TGTGCCAGCACCCTCGGGGAGGGGGTGGGCACTGAAGCTTTCTTT
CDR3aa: CASTLGEGVGTEAFF

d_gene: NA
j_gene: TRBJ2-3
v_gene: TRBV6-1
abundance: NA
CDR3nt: TGTGCCAGCAGTGAAGCGGGGCACCCAGATACGCAGTATTTT
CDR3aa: CASSEAGHPDTQYF

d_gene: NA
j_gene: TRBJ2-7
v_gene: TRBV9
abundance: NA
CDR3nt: TGTGCCAGCAGCAAAATGGGGGCGGCCTACGAGCAGTACTTC
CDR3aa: CASSKMGAAYEQYF

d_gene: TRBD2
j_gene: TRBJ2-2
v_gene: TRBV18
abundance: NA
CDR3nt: TGTGCCAGCTCACTAATGAGCCTAGCGGGGAACACCGGGGAGCTGTTTTTT
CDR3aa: CASSLMSLAGNTGELFF

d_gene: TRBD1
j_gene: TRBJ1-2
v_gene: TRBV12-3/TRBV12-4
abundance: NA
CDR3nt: TGTGCCAGCAGACCGACAGGGACCTGGGGCTACACCTTC
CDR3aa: CASRPTGTWGYTF

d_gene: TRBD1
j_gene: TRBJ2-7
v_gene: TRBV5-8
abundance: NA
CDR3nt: TGTGCCAGCAGCTTGGGACAGGGCTTCTACGAGCAGTACTTC
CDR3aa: CASSLGQGFYEQYF

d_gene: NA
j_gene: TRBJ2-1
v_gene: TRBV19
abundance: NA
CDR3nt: TGTGCGACGAGGGAAGGGTATGAGCAGTTCTTC
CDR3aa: CATREGYEQFF

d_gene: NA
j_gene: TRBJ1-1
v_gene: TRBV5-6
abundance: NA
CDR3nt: TGTGCCAGCAGCTTGGACACCATAAACACTGAAGCTTTCTTT
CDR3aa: CASSLDTINTEAFF

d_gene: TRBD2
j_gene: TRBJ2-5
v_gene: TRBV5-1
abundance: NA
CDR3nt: TGCGCCAGCAGCTCCACCGGGACTAGCGGGATAGAGACCCAGTACTTC
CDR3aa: CASSSTGTSGIETQYF

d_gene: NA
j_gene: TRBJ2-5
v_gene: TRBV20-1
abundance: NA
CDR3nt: TGCAGTGCCACGGACAGAGAGACCCAGTACTTC
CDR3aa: CSATDRETQYF

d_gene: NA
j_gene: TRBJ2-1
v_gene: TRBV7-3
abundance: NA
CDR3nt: TGTGCCAGCAGCCCCCCAGGGTCCTCCTACAATGAGCAGTTCTTC
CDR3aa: CASSPPGSSYNEQFF

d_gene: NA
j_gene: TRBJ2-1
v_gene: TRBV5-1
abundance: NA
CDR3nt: TGCGCCAGCAGCTACGACCTAGGCGAGCAGTTCTTC
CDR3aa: CASSYDLGEQFF

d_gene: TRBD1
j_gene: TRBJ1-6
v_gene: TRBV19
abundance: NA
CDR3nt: TGTGCCAGCCGAACACAGGGGTACAATTCACCCCTCCACTTT
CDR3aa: CASRTQGYNSPLHF

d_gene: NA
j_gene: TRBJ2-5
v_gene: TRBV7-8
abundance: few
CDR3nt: TGTGCCAGCAGCAAAGGAGGCATGCGACTTCAAGAGACCCAGTACTTC
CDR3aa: CASSKGGMRLQETQYF

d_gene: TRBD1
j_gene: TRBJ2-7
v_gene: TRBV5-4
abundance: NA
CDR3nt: TGTGCCAGCAGCTTGCTGACAGGGGGCCCGGGGGAGCAGTACTTC
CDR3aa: CASSLLTGGPGEQYF

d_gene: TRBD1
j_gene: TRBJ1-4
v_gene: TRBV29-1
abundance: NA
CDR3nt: TGCAGCGCAAGGACAGGAGCTAATGAAAAACTGTTTTTT
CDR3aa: CSARTGANEKLFF

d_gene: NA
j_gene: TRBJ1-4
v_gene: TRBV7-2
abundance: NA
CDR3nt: TGTGCCAGCAGCTTTCGTGAAAAACTGTTTTTT
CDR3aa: CASSFREKLFF

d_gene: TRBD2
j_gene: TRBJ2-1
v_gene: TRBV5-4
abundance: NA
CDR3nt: TGTGCCAGCAGCCCGAGCGGGAGGGCGTACAATGAGCAGTTCTTC
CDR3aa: CASSPSGRAYNEQFF

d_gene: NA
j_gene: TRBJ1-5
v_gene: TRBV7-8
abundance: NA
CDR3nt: TGTGCCAGCAGCTTGACCCAGGGTAATCAGCCCCAGCATTTT
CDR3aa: CASSLTQGNQPQHF

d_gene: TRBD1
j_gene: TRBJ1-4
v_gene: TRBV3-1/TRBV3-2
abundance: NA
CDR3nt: TGTGCCAGCAGCCCCAGGGGGAATGAAAAACTGTTTTTT
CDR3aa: CASSPRGNEKLFF

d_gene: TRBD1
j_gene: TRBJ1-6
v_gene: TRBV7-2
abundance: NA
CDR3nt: TGTGCCAGCAGCCCCCCGACAGGGCGGAATTCACCCCTCCACTTT
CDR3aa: CASSPPTGRNSPLHF

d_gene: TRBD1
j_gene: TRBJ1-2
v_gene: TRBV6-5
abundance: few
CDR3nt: TGTGCCAGCAGGGGGACAGGGGATGGCTACACCTTC
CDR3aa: CASRGTGDGYTF

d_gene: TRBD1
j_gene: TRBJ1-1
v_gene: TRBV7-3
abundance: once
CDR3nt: TGTGCCAGCAGCTTATCAGGGGGAGCGAACACTGAAGCTTTCTTT
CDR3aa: CASSLSGGANTEAFF

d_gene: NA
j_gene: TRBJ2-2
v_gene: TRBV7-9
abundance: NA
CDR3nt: TGTGCCAGCTTAGCAGCCAACACCGGGGAGCTGTTTTTT
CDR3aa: CASLAANTGELFF

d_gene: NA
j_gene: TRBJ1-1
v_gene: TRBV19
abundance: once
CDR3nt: TGTGCCAGTAGTACCCGCGCGGGGGACTTGAACACTGAAGCTTTCTTT
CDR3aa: CASSTRAGDLNTEAFF

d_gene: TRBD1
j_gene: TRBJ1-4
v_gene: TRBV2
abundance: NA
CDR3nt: TGTGCCAGCGGTCTCGACAGGGGCCCCTCGGGGGAAAAACTGTTTTTT
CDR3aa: CASGLDRGPSGEKLFF

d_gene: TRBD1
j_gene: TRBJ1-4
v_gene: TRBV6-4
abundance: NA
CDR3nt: TGTGCCAGCAGTTACGGGACAGGCGAAAAACTGTTTTTT
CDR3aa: CASSYGTGEKLFF

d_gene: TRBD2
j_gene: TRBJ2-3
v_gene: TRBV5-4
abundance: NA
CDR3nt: TGTGCCAGCAGCTTGGCCCTAGCGGGGGGGGCCCCAGATACGCAGTATTTT
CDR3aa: CASSLALAGGAPDTQYF

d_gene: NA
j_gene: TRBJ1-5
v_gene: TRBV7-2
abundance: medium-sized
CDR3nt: TGTGCCAGCAGTAAAGCAGGGAACGGCCAGCCCCAGCATTTT
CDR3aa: CASSKAGNGQPQHF

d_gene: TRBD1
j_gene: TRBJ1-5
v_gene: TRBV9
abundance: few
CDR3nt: TGTGCCAGCAGCCCAACGACAGGGAGCGGTCAGCCCCAGCATTTT
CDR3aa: CASSPTTGSGQPQHF

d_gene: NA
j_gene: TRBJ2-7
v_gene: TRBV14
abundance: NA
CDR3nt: TGTGCCAGCAGCCAAGATCTCTTGTACGAGCAGTACTTC
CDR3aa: CASSQDLLYEQYF

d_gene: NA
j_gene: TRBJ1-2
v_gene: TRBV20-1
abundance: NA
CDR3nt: TGCAGTGCTAGCCCCGCGACTTCCCATTGCTTC
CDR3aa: CSASPATSHCF

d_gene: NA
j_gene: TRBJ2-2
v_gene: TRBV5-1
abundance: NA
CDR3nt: TGCGCCAGCTCTCCGAACACCGGGGAGCTGTTTTTT
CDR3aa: CASSPNTGELFF

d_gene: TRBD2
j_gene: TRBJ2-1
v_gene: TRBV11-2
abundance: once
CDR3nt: TGTGCCAGCAGCTTAGCGGGAGGGCCCGTAAGTGAGCAGTTCTTC
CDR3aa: CASSLAGGPVSEQFF

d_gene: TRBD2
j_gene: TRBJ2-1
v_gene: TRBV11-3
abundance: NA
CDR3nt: TGTGCCAGCAGCCCGGGGGGTTCCTACAATGAGCAGTTCTTC
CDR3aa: CASSPGGSYNEQFF

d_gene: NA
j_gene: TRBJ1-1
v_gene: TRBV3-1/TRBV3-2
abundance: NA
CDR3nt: TGTGCCAGCAGCCAAGAGACAGGAGCACGCCTATTT
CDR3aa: CASSQETGARLF

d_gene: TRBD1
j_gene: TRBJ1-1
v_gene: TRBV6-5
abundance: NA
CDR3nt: TGTGCCAGCAGCCCCAGGGGGCAGGGCACTGAAGCTTTCTTT
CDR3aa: CASSPRGQGTEAFF

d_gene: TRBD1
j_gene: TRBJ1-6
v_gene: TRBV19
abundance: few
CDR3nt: TGTGCCAGTAGTACGGGACAGGGGCCGTCGATAAATAATTCACCCCTCCACTTT
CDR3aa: CASSTGQGPSINNSPLHF

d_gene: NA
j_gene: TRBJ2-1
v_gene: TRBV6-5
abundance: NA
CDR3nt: TGTGCCAGCAGTTCCCCCTTGGTGGGCCAGTTCTTC
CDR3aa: CASSSPLVGQFF

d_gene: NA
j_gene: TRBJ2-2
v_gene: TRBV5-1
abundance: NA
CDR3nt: TGCGCCAGCAGCTGGCGGGACGCCACCGGGGAGCTGTTTTTT
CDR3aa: CASSWRDATGELFF